The 24 T cell receptor beta chains in this list originate from one sample, sequenced in a study of T-cell memory formation after mild COVID-19. TCRdb redid the calling of the 5' RACE reads with MiXCR, one entry per CDR3 protein. The table shows 150,000 to 200,000 distinct CDR3 sequences, with more than 15% occurring only once. Sequencing was done on a sample of PBMCs or a T cell subset sorted from them (not recorded which). These receptors were collected from an adult woman who had mild COVID-19 (a few samples of this study predate the infection). Cell type and time point are not known.

This clonotype was recorded a few times. The gene calls are TRBV4-1 and TRBJ1-6; possible D gene TRBD1, 6 bases. Trimming took off 0 bases at V and 9 bases at J, with 18 bases between the two ends. The CDR3 totals 17 residues. CDR1 and CDR2 from the germline V gene are MGHRA and YSYEKL. CDR3 residues: CASSQDGRGSPGSPLHF. DNA for the CDR3: TGCGCCAGCAGCCAAGATGGCAGGGGAAGCCCCGGTTCACCCCTCCACTTT.

The sample holds a few counts of this clonotype. The chain employs TRBV7-2 and TRBJ2-5; TRBD1 matches 7 bases. The J segment lost 1 base and the V segment lost 1 base, leaving 3 bases of the junction unmatched. The CDR3 extends over 15 amino acids. Germline V lookup: CDR1 SGHTA, CDR2 FQGNSA. As DNA, the CDR3 is TGTGCCAGCAGCTTAGTAACAGGGGTCCAAGAGACCCAGTACTTC. Translated: CASSLVTGVQETQYF. Combining the CDR3 with reference TRBV7-2 and TRBJ2-5 gives the whole variable domain GAGVSQSPSNKVTEKGKDVELRCDPISGHTALYWYRQSLGQGLEFLIYFQGNSAPDKSGLPSDRFSAERTGGSVSTLTIQRTQQEDSAVYLCASSLVTGVQETQYFGPGTRLLVL.

The chain is built from TRBV11-2 and TRBJ2-5; 14 positions match TRBD2. Germline loops: CDR1 SGHAT, CDR2 FQNNGV. The CDR3 has 17 amino acids. V gave up 3 bases and J gave up 5 bases; unmatched junction bases: 8. The chain's CDR3 is CASSFRPTSGRGETQYF. In nucleotides, the CDR3 is TGTGCCAGCAGCTTCCGCCCGACTAGCGGGAGGGGGGAGACCCAGTACTTC.

This clonotype was counted a few times. The rearrangement joins TRBV7-9 to TRBJ1-1; D gene uncertain. There are 13 residues in the CDR3. V dropped 3 bases and J dropped 4 bases, with 9 bases sitting between them. The germline V gene encodes CDR1 SEHNR and CDR2 FQNEAQ (reference sequence). CDR3 nucleotide sequence: TGTGCCAGCAGCTTCAGAGTTAGCACTGAAGCTTTCTTT. Its protein product is CASSFRVSTEAFF.

The chain uses TRBV2 and TRBJ2-3; 10 bases line up with TRBD1. V dropped 7 bases and J dropped 5; count of bases not matched to a gene: 6. The CDR3 runs 14 residues. Germline assignment: CDR1 SNHLY and CDR2 FYNNEI. The CDR3 DNA follows: TGTGCCAGCAACCCCGGGACAGGGGAAGATACGCAGTATTTT. It is translated as CASNPGTGEDTQYF.

The chain combines TRBV7-9 with TRBJ1-4; D is undetermined. V shed 6 bases and J shed 7 bases, with 18 bases lying between them. The germline V gene has CDR1 SEHNR and CDR2 FQNEAQ (reference sequence). This CDR3 is 15 amino acids long. CDR3 amino acids: CASSYRKGPVEKLFF. CDR3 coding DNA: TGTGCCAGCAGTTATCGTAAAGGGCCAGTTGAAAAACTGTTTTTT. The complete variable domain, with remaining parts taken from reference TRBV7-9 and TRBJ1-4, reads DTGVSQNPRHKITKRGQNVTFRCDPISEHNRLYWYRQTLGQGPEFLTYFQNEAQLEKSRLLSDRFSAERPKGSFSTLEIQRTEQGDSAMYLCASSYRKGPVEKLFFGSGTQLSVL.

This clonotype appeared many times. The V and J genes are TRBV7-8 and TRBJ2-7, with 8 bases aligning to TRBD2. With V trimmed by 2 bases and J by 4 bases, 4 bases remained unmatched. Germline lookup yields CDR1 SGHVS and CDR2 FQNEAQ. This CDR3 spans 14 amino acids. CDR3 DNA: TGTGCCAGCAGCTTAACTAGCGGAACTTACGAGCAGTACTTC. It is translated as CASSLTSGTYEQYF.

The V call is TRBV12-3 or TRBV12-4, the J call TRBJ2-5; tentatively, D is TRBD1 (6 bases). The CDR3 runs to 15 residues. V lost 6 bases to trimming and J lost 4 bases, with 18 bases between them. The CDR3 here is CASRPQQGWPETQYF. Written as DNA, the CDR3 is TGTGCCAGCAGACCTCAACAGGGATGGCCAGAGACCCAGTACTTC.

This clonotype was seen only a few times. This sequence joins TRBV14 and TRBJ2-7; TRBD2 is a possible D gene (5 bases). The CDR3 loop spans 11 amino acids. Germline-derived CDR1 and CDR2 are SGHDN and FVKESK. V shed 6 bases and J shed 5 bases, with 8 bases lying between them. CDR3 in DNA: TGTGCCAGCAGTGGCGGGCACGAGCAGTACTTC. Its translation is CASSGGHEQYF.

The V and J genes are TRBV6-2 or TRBV6-3 and TRBJ2-7; 8 bases line up with TRBD2. The V gene end was trimmed by 6 bases and the J gene end by 0 bases; junction bases not matched to a gene: 1. The CDR3 has 13 amino acids. Germline V gene lookup returns CDR1 MNHEY and CDR2 SVGEGT. The CDR3 spells CASRTSDSYEQYF. For the CDR3, the DNA is TGTGCCAGCAGGACTAGCGACTCCTACGAGCAGTACTTC.

There are a few counts of this clonotype. CDR3 sequence (DNA): TGTGCCAGCAGTGCCCGCGGGTGGGGATACAATGAGCAGTTCTTC. This translates into CASSARGWGYNEQFF. J is TRBJ2-1 and V is TRBV7-3, with a tentative D call TRBD2 (5 bases). In germline, CDR1 is SGHTA, CDR2 FQGTGA. The CDR3 is 15 residues long. V lost 6 bases to trimming and J lost 4 bases, with 16 bases between them. The variable domain in full, completed from reference TRBV7-3 and TRBJ2-1, reads GAGVSQTPSNKVTEKGKYVELRCDPISGHTALYWYRQSLGQGPEFLIYFQGTGAADDSGLPNDRFFAVRPEGSVSTLKIQRTERGDSAVYLCASSARGWGYNEQFFGPGTRLTVL.

The chain has TRBV12-3 or TRBV12-4 and TRBJ2-4; D remains ambiguous. The V and J ends lost 3 bases and 16 bases respectively, with 19 bases between them. The CDR3 contains 13 residues. The CDR3 region is CASSLVLGAEIYF. In DNA, the CDR3 is TGTGCCAGCAGTTTGGTTCTCGGAGCAGAAATTTACTTC.

The CDR3 here is CASSLHGTGSTDTQYF. CDR3 in DNA: TGTGCCAGCAGCCTCCACGGGACAGGGAGCACAGATACGCAGTATTTT. The rearrangement joins TRBV6-5 to TRBJ2-3, with 9 bases identical to TRBD1. The germline V gene has CDR1 MNHEY and CDR2 SVGAGI. The CDR3 loop spans 16 amino acids. With 6 bases clipped from V and 0 bases from J, the junction kept 7 bases outside the gene matches.

This clonotype was observed many times. The rearrangement links TRBV20-1 to TRBJ2-1, with TRBD2 matching over 8 bases. The CDR3 consists of 16 residues. With 3 bases clipped from V and 3 bases from J, the junction kept 10 bases outside the gene matches. Germline V gene lookup returns CDR1 DFQATT and CDR2 SNEGSKA (reference sequence). The CDR3 protein is CSARGSGRDIYNEQFF. The CDR3 DNA follows: TGCAGTGCTAGGGGGAGCGGGAGAGATATCTACAATGAGCAGTTCTTC.

This clonotype was observed a few times. The CDR3 protein is CASSLEVGRTEAFF. CDR3 sequence (DNA): TGTGCCAGCAGCTTAGAGGTGGGTCGCACTGAAGCTTTCTTT. The J gene is TRBJ1-1, the V gene TRBV7-2, with no clear D. Trimming took off 1 base at V and 4 bases at J, with 10 bases between the two ends. There are 14 residues in the CDR3. The germline CDR1 and CDR2 sequences are SGHTA and FQGNSA.

This clonotype has just a few counts. The chain couples TRBV3-1 to TRBJ2-1, with TRBD2 matching over 8 bases. Trimming at V came to 0 bases and at J to 8 bases, leaving 6 bases not matched to a gene. The V gene's germline CDR1 is LGHDT and CDR2 YNNKEL (reference sequence). The CDR3 sequence is 15 residues long. CDR3 loop: CASSQDLTGGDEQFF. CDR3 DNA: TGTGCCAGCAGCCAAGATCTGACCGGGGGGGATGAGCAGTTCTTC.

This clonotype was detected only a few times. This chain uses TRBV3-1 with TRBJ2-5; 15 positions agree with TRBD2. Germline CDR1 LGHDT, CDR2 YNNKEL (reference sequence). This CDR3 has 17 amino acids. V was pared by 4 bases and J by 4 bases, with 7 bases of the junction left unmatched. CDR3 nucleotide sequence: TGTGCCAGCAGCCCCGGACTAGCGGGGGGGTTGCTAGAGACCCAGTACTTC. This encodes CASSPGLAGGLLETQYF.

This clonotype was seen a few times. CDR3 DNA: TGTGCCAGCAGTGAAGCGGAGAGCTCTGAAGCTTTCTTT. This translates into CASSEAESSEAFF. The chain joins TRBV2 to TRBJ1-1; D gene ambiguous. There are 13 residues in the CDR3. Trimming took off 0 bases at V and 6 bases at J, with 8 bases between the two ends. CDR1 is SNHLY, CDR2 FYNNEI, per germline.

Only a few counts were recorded for this clonotype. The genes are TRBV2 and TRBJ2-3; D unresolved. The CDR3 runs 11 residues. Trimming took off 1 base at V and 10 bases at J, with 6 bases between the two ends. CDR1 is SNHLY, CDR2 FYNNEI, per germline. The CDR3 loop is CASSEGTAQYF. Here the CDR3 DNA reads TGTGCCAGCAGTGAAGGGACCGCGCAGTATTTT.

This clonotype was picked up many times. The chain employs TRBV28 and TRBJ1-2; D not resolved. With 6 bases removed from V and 4 bases from J, the gap between germline ends came to 9 bases. The V gene's germline CDR1 is MDHEN and CDR2 SYDVKM. The CDR3 totals 12 residues. CDR3 sequence: CASSEFGYGYTF. The CDR3 nucleotides read TGTGCCAGCAGCGAGTTTGGCTATGGCTACACCTTC.

CDR3 region: CASSYSRGQGGYTDTQYF. The CDR3 DNA sequence: TGTGCCAGCAGTTACTCGAGAGGACAGGGGGGCTACACAGATACGCAGTATTTT. The V call is TRBV6-2 or TRBV6-3, the J call TRBJ2-3, with 10 bases matching TRBD1. Per germline, CDR1 MNHEY and CDR2 SVGEGT. The CDR3 spans 18 residues. The V and J ends lost 0 bases and 2 bases, in that order; junction bases with no gene match: 8.

This clonotype occurred a few times. This rearrangement joins TRBV5-1 to TRBJ2-2; D perhaps matches TRBD1 (6 bases). CDR3 length: 18 residues. Deletions cut 4 bases from V and 1 base from J, with 20 bases between. From germline, CDR1 is SGHRS and CDR2 YFSETQ. This CDR3 reads CASSPTRRGTLNTGELFF. The DNA for the CDR3 is TGCGCCAGCAGCCCGACCCGGCGAGGGACACTGAACACCGGGGAGCTGTTTTTT. Combining the CDR3 with reference TRBV5-1 and TRBJ2-2 gives the whole variable domain KAGVTQTPRYLIKTRGQQVTLSCSPISGHRSVSWYQQTPGQGLQFLFEYFSETQRNKGNFPGRFSGRQFSNSRSEMNVSTLELGDSALYLCASSPTRRGTLNTGELFFGEGSRLTVL.

A few counts support this clonotype. This chain uses TRBV9 with TRBJ2-2; 10 bases agree with TRBD2. Per the germline V gene, CDR1 is SGDLS and CDR2 is YYNGEE. V trimming: 0 bases; J trimming: 6 bases; junction bases outside the gene matches: 8. CDR3 length equals 17 residues. The DNA of the CDR3 is TGTGCCAGCAGCGTAGAAGCGGGGGGGCCGCAAGCCGGGGAGCTGTTTTTT. Its translation: CASSVEAGGPQAGELFF.

This clonotype was seen ten or more times. The chain employs TRBV7-2 and TRBJ2-1; no clear D. From germline, CDR1 is SGHTA and CDR2 FQGNSA. CDR3 length: 15 amino acids. V gave up 2 bases and J gave up 6 bases, with 14 bases separating them. The DNA for the CDR3 is TGTGCCAGCAGCTTACACCGTGTCTCGGGCAATGAGCAGTTCTTC. It yields the protein CASSLHRVSGNEQFF. Together with reference TRBV7-2 and TRBJ2-1, the CDR3 gives the full variable domain: GAGVSQSPSNKVTEKGKDVELRCDPISGHTALYWYRQSLGQGLEFLIYFQGNSAPDKSGLPSDRFSAERTGGSVSTLTIQRTQQEDSAVYLCASSLHRVSGNEQFFGPGTRLTVL.